A selection of T cell receptor beta chains follows, all from one sample in a study of brain T cells in children with intractable seizures. Repertoires were generated with immunoSEQ multiplex PCR, while TCRdb's copy carries only in-frame clones and drops some. The data contain 70,000 to 85,000 clones, about 90% of them seen just once; the ten biggest clones take up less than 30%. Sequencing was performed on peripheral blood, taken at surgery. Receptor source: a girl under 10 years old with Rasmussen encephalitis and intractable seizures. Each CDR3 is given with its conserved first and last residue. A D gene is named only where the DNA matches it firmly. Expanded clones are given a class, and other clones once, few, many or no size at all.

d_call	j_call	v_call	clone_size	cdr3_aa	cdr3_nt
NA	TRBJ2-3	TRBV28	NA	CASSGWGGASTDTQYF	TGTGCCAGCAGTGGGTGGGGTGGGGCTAGCACAGATACGCAGTATTTT
NA	TRBJ1-2	TRBV5-6	NA	CASSWRGLYGYTF	TGTGCCAGCAGCTGGCGGGGGCTCTATGGCTACACCTTC
NA	TRBJ1-1	TRBV19	NA	CASSIALGQNTEAFF	TGTGCCAGTAGTATAGCGCTCGGACAGAACACTGAAGCTTTCTTT
NA	TRBJ1-6	TRBV5-5	NA	CASSIQAGGFGSPLHF	TGTGCCAGCAGCATACAGGCGGGAGGGTTTGGCTCACCCCTCCACTTT
NA	TRBJ1-2	TRBV7-2	once	CASSPGINRAGYTF	TGTGCCAGCAGCCCCGGTATTAACAGGGCAGGCTACACCTTC
NA	TRBJ2-7	TRBV28	NA	CASSFPRYRNSYEQYF	TGTGCCAGCAGTTTCCCCCGGTACAGAAACAGCTACGAGCAGTACTTC
NA	TRBJ2-1	TRBV30	NA	CAWRRSGEYNEQFF	TGTGCCTGGAGGCGGAGCGGAGAGTACAATGAGCAGTTCTTC
TRBD2	TRBJ2-7	TRBV29-1	NA	CSVYGTRDYEQYF	TGCAGCGTTTACGGGACTAGGGACTACGAGCAGTACTTC
NA	TRBJ2-5	TRBV5-6	NA	CASSWPTEQETQYF	TGTGCCAGCAGCTGGCCGACAGAACAAGAGACCCAGTACTTC
NA	TRBJ2-5	TRBV5-4	NA	CASLEGGTSQETQYF	TGTGCCAGCCTGGAGGGGGGAACAAGCCAAGAGACCCAGTACTTC
NA	TRBJ2-7	TRBV7-9	NA	CASSLVPQDYEQYF	TGTGCCAGCAGCTTAGTGCCTCAGGACTACGAGCAGTACTTC
TRBD1	TRBJ2-7	TRBV7-2	NA	CASSAGQGAREQYF	TGTGCCAGCAGCGCCGGACAGGGGGCGCGGGAGCAGTACTTC
NA	TRBJ2-1	TRBV21-1	NA	CASSKYPGQGDYNEQFF	TGTGCCAGCAGCAAGTACCCGGGACAGGGAGATTACAATGAGCAGTTCTTC
NA	TRBJ1-1	TRBV27	NA	CASSLGGGTEAFF	TGTGCCAGCAGTTTGGGGGGAGGCACTGAAGCTTTCTTT
NA	TRBJ2-7	TRBV21-1	NA	CASSKVGGRLASCSYEQYF	TGTGCCAGCAGCAAAGTTGGGGGGAGACTAGCTTCTTGTTCCTACGAGCAGTACTTC
NA	TRBJ1-1	TRBV19	few	CASSWLMNTEAFF	TGTGCCAGTAGCTGGTTAATGAACACTGAAGCTTTCTTT
TRBD1	TRBJ1-5	TRBV28	few	CASSAPGQGMHGNQPQHF	TGTGCCAGCAGTGCCCCGGGACAGGGGATGCATGGCAATCAGCCCCAGCATTTT